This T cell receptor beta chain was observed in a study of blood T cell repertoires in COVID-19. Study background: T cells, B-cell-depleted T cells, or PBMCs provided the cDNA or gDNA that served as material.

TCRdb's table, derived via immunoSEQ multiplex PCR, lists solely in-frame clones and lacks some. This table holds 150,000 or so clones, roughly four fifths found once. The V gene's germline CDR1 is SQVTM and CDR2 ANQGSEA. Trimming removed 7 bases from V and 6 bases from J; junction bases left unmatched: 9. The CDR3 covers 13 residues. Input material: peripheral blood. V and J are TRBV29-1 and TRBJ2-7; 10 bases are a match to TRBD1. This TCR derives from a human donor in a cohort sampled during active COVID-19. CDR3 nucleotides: TGCAGCGCCGTCTCGACAGGGGGCTCCGAGCAGTACTTC. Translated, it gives CSAVSTGGSEQYF.